This record covers a single T cell receptor beta chain. The target of this receptor is not known. Base qualities were left out, and no much larger clone turns up one base away. This specimen comes from a study of Ad26.COV2.S vaccination and SARS-CoV-2 variants (dated by TCRdb to 2020 to 2022). General notes on the study: Vaccine-arm donors came from COV1001, a multicentre, randomized, double-blind, placebo-controlled phase I-IIa trial of Ad26.COV2.S in healthy adults. Trial participants were randomized into five groups of five, in which low-dose or high-dose Ad26.COV2.S was given once or twice, or placebo was given on both occasions. A total of 32 samples were included in the TCR-sequenced set, comprising some 20 Ad26.COV2.S vaccine recipients, 5 placebo recipients and 8 SARS-CoV-2 convalescent individuals. Ad26.COV2.S was administered intramuscularly at 5 x 10^10 or 1 x 10^11 viral particles, either as a single shot or as two shots given 56 days apart. TCRbeta repertoire sequencing served as the tool for gauging how specific and how broad the SARS-CoV-2-reactive T cell receptors were following Ad26.COV2.S vaccination. Blinding of investigators to trial group allocation was maintained during experiments and outcome assessment.

This specimen's treatment or condition label, per the study, means: some 20 received Ad26.COV2.S at low or high dose, single or two shots; about 5 received placebo; per-sample allocation not given. Repertoires of vaccine and placebo recipients were sequenced from samples collected on day 63 after the first injection. Between 29 July and 7 August 2020, Cohort 1b enrolled about 27 adults aged 18-55 years at one site in Boston, USA. Ad26.COV2.S was a replication-incompetent adenovirus type 26 vector expressing a prefusion-stabilized SARS-CoV-2 spike protein from the original Wuhan strain. Trimming at the junction amounts to 1 base on V and 5 bases on J, and the germline ends lie 8 bases apart. Including the terminal cysteine and phenylalanine, the CDR3 comprises 13 residues. CDR3 DNA is the only sequence kept; it has 39 bases, read in frame from the first base. The immunoSEQ Assay was the method used to sequence TCRbeta CDR3 regions. After extraction, genomic DNA underwent amplification by bias-controlled multiplex PCR, followed by high-throughput sequencing. Under the source paper's analysis protocol: To quantify the absolute abundance of every unique TCRbeta CDR3 region, sequences were collapsed and filtered. T cell fraction was estimated by normalizing TCRbeta template counts to usable DNA, with usable DNA measured through amplification of reference genes found in all nucleated cells. Repertoire TCRs were annotated as SARS-CoV-2-specific by exact matching of V gene, CDR3 amino acid sequence and J gene to a known reactive TCR set. The reference SARS-CoV-2 TCR set came from MIRA and was filtered for enrichment in COVID-19-positive ImmuneCODE repertoires, removing public or cross-reactive TCRs. Using the MIRA antigens, annotated TCRs were further analysed by specific ORF or by position within an ORF. Depth was the summed frequency of annotated unique rearrangements, while breadth was defined as annotated unique rearrangements over total unique productive rearrangements. Two-sided Wilcoxon rank-sum tests were applied when comparing TCR breadth between groups. TCRdb carries this immuneACCESS record with in-frame sequences only. Its versions omit some clonotypes, under half of them owing to an unresolved V gene in the studies checked, with the rest unexplained. That table gives V, J and clone size, and the DNA gave D and trimming. The sample table shows approximately 420,000 clones, and roughly 90% are seen once. The top ten constitute less than 4.5% of the sample.

Broad study findings and their caveats: Vaccine and placebo recipients had comparable non-spike TCR breadth, which fits with the vaccine containing only spike. Substantial breadth of spike-specific CD8+ and CD4+ T cell responses was reported after vaccination. It was noted by the authors that total T cell responses may have been underestimated by the TCR breadth and depth analyses. The study was not powered for comparison of responses between vaccine doses or regimens. Spike-specific TCR breadth was higher in Ad26.COV2.S recipients than in placebo recipients (P = 0.0014).

The sample consisted of peripheral blood, taken in a trial of Ad26.COV2.S vaccine versus placebo. This TCR was recovered from a person aged 18-65 years who received the Ad26.COV2.S COVID-19 vaccine or a placebo. The chain is made from TRBV12-3 or TRBV12-4 and TRBJ1-2; there is no confident call for the D gene. CDR3 region: CASSLGRPYGYTF. The DNA sequence reads TGTGCCAGCAGTTTAGGCAGGCCATATGGCTACACCTTC.